What follows are 15 T cell receptor beta chains derived from one specimen sequenced in a study of T-cell reconstitution after alpha-beta-depleted transplantation in children. Unique molecular identifiers were used in preparing the TCRbeta library. From the PCR reads, TCRdb called clonotypes with MiXCR, one entry per CDR3 protein. In the table there are around 480,000 distinct CDR3 sequences, about 31% of which are singletons. This specimen was PBMCs from the stem cell graft donor, taken from the stem cell graft. These TCRs come from a human donor who donated a stem cell graft to a child with aplastic anemia.

The gene calls are TRBV15 and TRBJ2-2, with 9 positions matching TRBD2. The CDR3 covers 18 residues. In germline, CDR1 is LNHNV, CDR2 YYDKDF (reference sequence). Losses at the gene ends were 5 bases for V and 7 bases for J; bases not matched to a gene: 17. CDR3 bases: TGTGCCACCAGCCCGAACTTTTTTAGCGGGAGAACGGGCGGGGAGCTGTTTTTT. Residues: CATSPNFFSGRTGGELFF.

The chain uses TRBV4-3 and TRBJ2-1; D may be TRBD1 or TRBD2 (5 bases each). This CDR3 contains 13 residues. V lost 1 base and J 6 bases, leaving 7 bases between the germline ends. Germline V gene sequence: CDR1 LGHNA, CDR2 YSLEER. Written as DNA, the CDR3 is TGCGCCAGCAGCCAAGTCGGGGCCAATGAGCAGTTCTTC. It translates to CASSQVGANEQFF.

The V and J genes are TRBV7-2 and TRBJ1-1; possibly TRBD1 for D (6 bases). Trimming removed 2 bases from V and 0 bases from J, with 10 bases in between. This CDR3 has 15 residues. Germline lookup yields CDR1 SGHTA and CDR2 FQGNSA. The CDR3 DNA is TGTGCCAGCAGCTTATCAACAGGGATGAACACTGAAGCTTTCTTT. This gives the protein CASSLSTGMNTEAFF.

This chain uses TRBV12-3 or TRBV12-4 with TRBJ1-5; 9 nucleotides agree with TRBD1. Trimming at V came to 5 bases and at J to 6 bases, leaving 8 bases not matched to a gene. The CDR3 covers 15 residues. The CDR3 sequence is CASSLGQGVGQPQHF. The DNA of the CDR3 is TGTGCCAGCAGTCTGGGACAGGGTGTTGGTCAGCCCCAGCATTTT.

The chain combines TRBV7-2 with TRBJ2-1; D gene uncertain. The ends were cut back, 4 bases at V and 9 bases at J, with 10 bases in the middle. Per the germline V gene, CDR1 is SGHTA and CDR2 is FQGNSA. This CDR3 is built from 12 residues. The CDR3 coding sequence is TGTGCCAGCAGCTCTTTCACCGCTGAGCAGTTCTTC. Residues: CASSSFTAEQFF.

The chain uses TRBV15 and TRBJ2-5; 8 bases are shared with TRBD1. The ends lost 1 base at V and 3 bases at J; junction bases unmatched: 1. The CDR3 runs 14 residues. Germline CDR1 LNHNV, CDR2 YYDKDF (reference sequence). The CDR3 nucleotides read TGTGCCACCAGCAGAGGACAGGGGAAAGAGACCCAGTACTTC. Its protein is CATSRGQGKETQYF.

The chain uses TRBV27 and TRBJ1-2, with a possible D match to TRBD1 (6 bases). V dropped 5 bases and J dropped 4 bases, with 23 bases sitting between them. The germline V gene encodes CDR1 MNHEY and CDR2 SMNVEV (reference sequence). This CDR3 has 17 amino acids. CDR3 nucleotides: TGTGCCAGCAGTGTCTCCCCCGGCCCCAGGGGACCCTATGGCTACACCTTC. This encodes CASSVSPGPRGPYGYTF.

This chain connects TRBV5-8 to TRBJ1-2; D unresolved. V shed 0 bases and J shed 3 bases, with 9 bases lying between them. CDR1 is SGHTS, CDR2 YDEGEE, per germline. This CDR3 region has 14 residues. The CDR3 DNA follows: TGTGCCAGCAGCTTGGTCCGCCAGGACTATGGCTACACCTTC. Protein product: CASSLVRQDYGYTF. Combining the CDR3 with reference TRBV5-8 and TRBJ1-2 gives the whole variable domain EAGVTQSPTHLIKTRGQQATLRCSPISGHTSVYWYQQALGLGLQFLLWYDEGEERNRGNFPPRFSGRQFPNYSSELNVNALELEDSALYLCASSLVRQDYGYTFGSGTRLTVV.

This chain links TRBV20-1 with TRBJ2-7, with 7 bases fitting TRBD1. The junction had 17 bases not matched to a gene; V was cut back by 6 bases and J by 9 bases. The CDR3 is 14 residues long. Germline CDR1 reads DFQATT; CDR2 reads SNEGSKA (reference sequence). CDR3 DNA sequence: TGCAGTGCCATACAGCCCAATCAGGGGGTCGGGCAGTACTTC. This translates into CSAIQPNQGVGQYF.

The chain employs TRBV7-2 and TRBJ2-7; the D gene is possibly TRBD1 (6 bases). In germline, CDR1 is SGHTA, CDR2 FQGNSA. V lost 6 bases and J lost 2, with 11 bases in between. This CDR3 is built from 13 residues. CDR3 DNA: TGTGCCAGCAGTGTGGGGGCGGCCTACGAGCAGTACTTC. It codes for CASSVGAAYEQYF.

The genes are TRBV20-1 and TRBJ1-3; D is ambiguous. The length of the CDR3 is 18 residues. V shed 0 bases and J shed 0 bases, with 18 bases lying between them. The germline CDR1 and CDR2 sequences are DFQATT and SNEGSKA (reference sequence). CDR3: CSAREGRRYTSSGNTIYF. The CDR3 coding sequence is TGCAGTGCTAGAGAAGGGAGGCGGTATACCAGCTCTGGAAACACCATATATTTT.

The chain combines TRBV29-1 with TRBJ2-3; 7 bases are shared with TRBD1. The V gene end was trimmed by 6 bases and the J gene end by 0 bases; junction bases not matched to a gene: 3. The CDR3 has 13 amino acids. Germline V gives CDR1 SQVTM, CDR2 ANQGSEA. The CDR3 loop is CSVRDSSTDTQYF. The DNA for the CDR3 is TGCAGCGTCCGGGACAGTAGCACAGATACGCAGTATTTT.

This clonotype showed up just a few times. V gene TRBV4-3 combines with J gene TRBJ1-2, with 8 bases fitting TRBD1. The CDR3 spans 13 residues. V was pared by 4 bases and J by 6 bases, with 4 bases of the junction left unmatched. Germline V CDR1 and CDR2: LGHNA, YSLEER. CDR3 coding DNA: TGCGCCAGCAGCCCGGACAGGGCAAATGGCTACACCTTC. It yields the protein CASSPDRANGYTF.

This clonotype appeared a few times. J is TRBJ1-5 and V is TRBV20-1; 8 bases are shared with TRBD1. Germline V CDR1 and CDR2: DFQATT, SNEGSKA (reference sequence). V lost 5 bases and J lost 5; bases outside the gene matches: 8. This CDR3 has 14 residues. CDR3 sequence (DNA): TGCAGTGCTGGCCGACAGGGGCGTTATCAGCCCCAGCATTTT. Translated: CSAGRQGRYQPQHF.

This clonotype ranks as medium-sized (0.01 to 0.1%). The V gene is TRBV12-3 or TRBV12-4, the J gene TRBJ2-2; 8 nucleotides match TRBD1. V lost 4 bases and J lost 5; bases outside the gene matches: 9. The CDR3 contains 16 residues. CDR3 in amino acids: CASSSLQGAGTGELFF. DNA for the CDR3: TGTGCCAGCAGTTCCCTCCAGGGGGCGGGGACCGGGGAGCTGTTTTTT.